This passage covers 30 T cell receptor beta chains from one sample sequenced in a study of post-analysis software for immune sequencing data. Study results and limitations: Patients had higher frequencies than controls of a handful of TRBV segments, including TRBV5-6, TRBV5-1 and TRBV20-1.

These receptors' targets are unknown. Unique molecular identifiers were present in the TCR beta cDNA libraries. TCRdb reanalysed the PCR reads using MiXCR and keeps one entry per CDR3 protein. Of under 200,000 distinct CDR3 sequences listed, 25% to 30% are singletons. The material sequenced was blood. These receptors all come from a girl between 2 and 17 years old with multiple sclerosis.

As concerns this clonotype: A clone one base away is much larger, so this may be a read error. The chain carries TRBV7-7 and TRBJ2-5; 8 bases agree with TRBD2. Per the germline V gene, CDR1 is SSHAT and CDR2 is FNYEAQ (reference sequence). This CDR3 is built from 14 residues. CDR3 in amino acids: CASSRGGKQEAQYF. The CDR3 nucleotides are TGTGCCAGCAGCCGGGGGGGCAAACAAGAGGCCCAGTACTTC.

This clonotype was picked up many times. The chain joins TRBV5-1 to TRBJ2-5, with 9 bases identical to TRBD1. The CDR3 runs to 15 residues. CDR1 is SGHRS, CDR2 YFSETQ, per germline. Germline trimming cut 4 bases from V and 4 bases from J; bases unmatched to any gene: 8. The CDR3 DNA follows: TGCGCCAGCAGCCGGACAGGGGATGGCGCAGAGACCCAGTACTTC. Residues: CASSRTGDGAETQYF.

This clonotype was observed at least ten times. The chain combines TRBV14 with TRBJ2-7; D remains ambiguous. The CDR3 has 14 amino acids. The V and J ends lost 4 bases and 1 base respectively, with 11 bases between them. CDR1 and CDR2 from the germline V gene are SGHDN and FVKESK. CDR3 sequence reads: CASSLPDRSYEQYF. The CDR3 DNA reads TGTGCCAGCAGCCTTCCTGACCGATCCTACGAGCAGTACTTC.

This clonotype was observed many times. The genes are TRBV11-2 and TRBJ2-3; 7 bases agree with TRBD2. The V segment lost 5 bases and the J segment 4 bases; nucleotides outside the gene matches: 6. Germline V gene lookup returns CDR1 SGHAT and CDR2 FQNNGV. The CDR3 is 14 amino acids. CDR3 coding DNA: TGTGCCAGCAGCATTGTAGGGAGGGCAGATACGCAGTATTTT. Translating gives CASSIVGRADTQYF. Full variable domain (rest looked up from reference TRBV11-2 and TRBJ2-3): EAGVAQSPRYKIIEKRQSVAFWCNPISGHATLYWYQQILGQGPKLLIQFQNNGVVDDSQLPKDRFSAERLKGVDSTLKIQPAKLEDSAVYLCASSIVGRADTQYFGPGTRLTVL.

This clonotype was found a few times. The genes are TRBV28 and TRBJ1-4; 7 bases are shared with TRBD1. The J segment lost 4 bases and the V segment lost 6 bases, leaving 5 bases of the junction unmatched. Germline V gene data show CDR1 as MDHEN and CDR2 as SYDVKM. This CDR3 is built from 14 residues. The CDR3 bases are TGTGCCAGCAGGTTGGACAGGCGTAATGAAAAACTGTTTTTT. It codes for CASRLDRRNEKLFF.

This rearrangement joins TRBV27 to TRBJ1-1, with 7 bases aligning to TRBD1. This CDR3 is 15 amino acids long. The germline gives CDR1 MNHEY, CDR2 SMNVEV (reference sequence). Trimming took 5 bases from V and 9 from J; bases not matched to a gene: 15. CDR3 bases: TGTGCCAGCAGTAGAAGACAGGGTGGGAGGACTAAAGCTTTCTTT. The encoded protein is CASSRRQGGRTKAFF.

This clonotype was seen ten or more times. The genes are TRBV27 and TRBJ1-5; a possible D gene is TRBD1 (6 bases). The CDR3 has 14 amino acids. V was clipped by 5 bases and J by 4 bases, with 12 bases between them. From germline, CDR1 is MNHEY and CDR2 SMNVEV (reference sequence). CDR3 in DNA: TGTGCCAGCAGTCCCCGACAGGTTAATCAGCCCCAGCATTTT. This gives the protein CASSPRQVNQPQHF.

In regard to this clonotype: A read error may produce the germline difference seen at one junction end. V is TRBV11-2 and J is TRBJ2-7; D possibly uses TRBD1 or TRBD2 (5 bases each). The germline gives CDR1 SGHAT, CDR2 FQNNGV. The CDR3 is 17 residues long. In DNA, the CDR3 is TGTGCCGGCAGCTTAGTGGGGACCCCACTCCTCTACTACGAGCAGTACTTC. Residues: CAGSLVGTPLLYYEQYF.

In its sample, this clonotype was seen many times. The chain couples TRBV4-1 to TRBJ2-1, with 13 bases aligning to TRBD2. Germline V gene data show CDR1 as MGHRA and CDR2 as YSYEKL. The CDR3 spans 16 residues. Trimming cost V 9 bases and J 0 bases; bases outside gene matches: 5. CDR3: CASRGTSGASYNEQFF. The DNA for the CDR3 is TGCGCCAGTAGAGGGACTAGCGGGGCCTCCTACAATGAGCAGTTCTTC.

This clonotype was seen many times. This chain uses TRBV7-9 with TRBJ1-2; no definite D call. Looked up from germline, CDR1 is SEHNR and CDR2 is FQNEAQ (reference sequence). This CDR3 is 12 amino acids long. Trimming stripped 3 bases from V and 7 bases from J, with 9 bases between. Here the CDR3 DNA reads TGTGCCAGCAGCTTCTGGGGAGGTGGCTACACCTTC. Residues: CASSFWGGGYTF.

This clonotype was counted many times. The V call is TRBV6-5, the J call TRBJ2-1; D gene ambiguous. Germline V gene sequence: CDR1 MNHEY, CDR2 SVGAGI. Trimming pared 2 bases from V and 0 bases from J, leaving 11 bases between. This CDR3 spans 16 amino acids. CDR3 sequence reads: CASSYLRQSSYNEQFF. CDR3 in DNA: TGTGCCAGCAGTTACCTCCGACAAAGCTCCTACAATGAGCAGTTCTTC.

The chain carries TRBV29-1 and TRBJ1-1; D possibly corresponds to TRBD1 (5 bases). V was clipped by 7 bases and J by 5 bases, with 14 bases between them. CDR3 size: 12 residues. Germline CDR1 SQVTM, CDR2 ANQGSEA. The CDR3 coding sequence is TGCAGCGCCATACCTTGGGGGACTGAAGCTTTCTTT. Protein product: CSAIPWGTEAFF.

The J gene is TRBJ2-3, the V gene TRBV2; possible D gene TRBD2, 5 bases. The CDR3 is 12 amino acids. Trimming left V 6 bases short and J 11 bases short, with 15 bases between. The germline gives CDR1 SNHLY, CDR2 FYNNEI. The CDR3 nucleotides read TGTGCCAGCAGGACGGGGATGAAAGGGCAGTATTTT. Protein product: CASRTGMKGQYF.

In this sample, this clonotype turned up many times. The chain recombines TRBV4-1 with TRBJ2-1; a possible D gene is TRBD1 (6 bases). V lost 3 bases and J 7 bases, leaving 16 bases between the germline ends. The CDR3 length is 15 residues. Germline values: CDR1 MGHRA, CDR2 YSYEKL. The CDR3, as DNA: TGCGCCAGCAGCCAGACCCAATCGAGGGGGAATGAGCAGTTCTTC. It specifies CASSQTQSRGNEQFF.

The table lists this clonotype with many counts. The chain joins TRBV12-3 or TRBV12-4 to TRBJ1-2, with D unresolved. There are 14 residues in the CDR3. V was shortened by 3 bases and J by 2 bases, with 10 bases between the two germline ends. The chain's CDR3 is CASSFGEVNYGYTF. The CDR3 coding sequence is TGTGCCAGCAGTTTCGGTGAGGTGAACTATGGCTACACCTTC.

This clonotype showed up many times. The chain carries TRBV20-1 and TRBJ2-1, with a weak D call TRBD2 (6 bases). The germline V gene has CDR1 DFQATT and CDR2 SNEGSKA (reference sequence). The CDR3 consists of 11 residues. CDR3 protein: CTLLAVNEQFF. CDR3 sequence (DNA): TGCACCCTACTAGCTGTCAATGAGCAGTTCTTC.

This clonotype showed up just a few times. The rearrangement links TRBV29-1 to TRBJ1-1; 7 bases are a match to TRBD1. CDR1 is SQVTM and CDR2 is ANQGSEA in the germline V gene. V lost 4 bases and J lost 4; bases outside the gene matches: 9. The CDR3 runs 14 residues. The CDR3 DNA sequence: TGCAGCGTTGTTGGGACAGACCGTACCACTGAAGCTTTCTTT. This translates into CSVVGTDRTTEAFF.

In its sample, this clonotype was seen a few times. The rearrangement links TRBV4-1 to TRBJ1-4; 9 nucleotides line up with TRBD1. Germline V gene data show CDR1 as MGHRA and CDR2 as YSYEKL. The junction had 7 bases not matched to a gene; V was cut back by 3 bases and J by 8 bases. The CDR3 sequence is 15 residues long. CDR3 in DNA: TGCGCCAGCAGCCAGTCCGGGACAGGGAACGAAAAACTGTTTTTT. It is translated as CASSQSGTGNEKLFF.

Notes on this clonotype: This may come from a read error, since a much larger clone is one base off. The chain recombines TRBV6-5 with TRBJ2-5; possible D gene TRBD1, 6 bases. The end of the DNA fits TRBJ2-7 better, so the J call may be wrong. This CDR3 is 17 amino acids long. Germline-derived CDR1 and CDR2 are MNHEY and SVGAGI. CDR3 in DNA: TGTGCCAGCAGTTACTCGGGGCAGGGGTTGGTGAGGGGCGAGCAGTACTTC. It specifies CASSYSGQGLVRGEQYF.

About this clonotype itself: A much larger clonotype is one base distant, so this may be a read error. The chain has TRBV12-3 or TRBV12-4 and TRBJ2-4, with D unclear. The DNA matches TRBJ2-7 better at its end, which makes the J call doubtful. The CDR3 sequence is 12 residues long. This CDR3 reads CASSHTNYEQYF. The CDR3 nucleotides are TGTGCCAGCAGCCATACAAACTACGAGCAGTACTTC.

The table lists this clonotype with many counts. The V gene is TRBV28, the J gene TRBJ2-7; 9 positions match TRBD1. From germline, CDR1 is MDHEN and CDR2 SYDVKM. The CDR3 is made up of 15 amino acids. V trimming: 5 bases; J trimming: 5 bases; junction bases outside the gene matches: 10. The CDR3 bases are TGTGCCAGCAGTCCATACCGGGACAGGGTACACGAGCAGTACTTC. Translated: CASSPYRDRVHEQYF.

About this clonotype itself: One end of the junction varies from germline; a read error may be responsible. Written as DNA, the CDR3 is TGCAGTGCCGCTGGGACTAGCCCCCGAAACATTCAGGACTTC. It codes for CSAAGTSPRNIQDF. This sequence joins TRBV20-1 and TRBJ2-4, with TRBD2 matching 9 bases. The CDR3 is 14 amino acids. Germline CDR1 is DFQATT and CDR2 is SNEGSKA (reference sequence).

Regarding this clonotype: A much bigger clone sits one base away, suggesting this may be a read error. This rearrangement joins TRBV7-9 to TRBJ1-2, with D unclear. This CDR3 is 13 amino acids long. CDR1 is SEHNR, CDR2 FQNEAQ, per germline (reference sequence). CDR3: CASSSKGVYGCTF. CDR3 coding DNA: TGTGCCAGCAGCTCGAAGGGCGTCTATGGCTGCACCTTC.

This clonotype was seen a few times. CDR3 in amino acids: CASSGAHLKGEKLFF. The CDR3 DNA follows: TGTGCCAGCTCCGGGGCACACTTAAAGGGCGAAAAACTGTTTTTT. This chain joins TRBV18 and TRBJ1-4, with D maybe TRBD1 (5 bases). The ends were cut back, 6 bases at V and 8 bases at J, with 19 bases in the middle. This CDR3 contains 15 residues. Germline V gene data show CDR1 as KGHSH and CDR2 as LQKENI.

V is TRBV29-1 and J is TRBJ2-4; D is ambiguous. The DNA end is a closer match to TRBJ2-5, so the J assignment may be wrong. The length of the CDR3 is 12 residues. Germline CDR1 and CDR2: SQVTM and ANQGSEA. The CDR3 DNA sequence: TGCAGCGTTGGGGGTGTCCCGGAGACCCAGTACTTC. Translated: CSVGGVPETQYF.

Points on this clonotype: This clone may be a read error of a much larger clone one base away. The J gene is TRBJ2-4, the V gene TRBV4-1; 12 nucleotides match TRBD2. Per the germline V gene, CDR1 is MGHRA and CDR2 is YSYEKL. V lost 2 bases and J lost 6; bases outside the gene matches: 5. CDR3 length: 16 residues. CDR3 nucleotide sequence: TGCGCCAGCAGCCAACCTAGCGGGAGGGCTCCAAACATTCAGTACTTC. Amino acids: CASSQPSGRAPNIQYF.

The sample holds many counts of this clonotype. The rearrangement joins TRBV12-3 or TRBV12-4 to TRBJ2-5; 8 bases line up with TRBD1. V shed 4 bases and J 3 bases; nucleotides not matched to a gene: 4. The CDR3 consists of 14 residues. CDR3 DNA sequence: TGTGCCAGCAGTTCGGACAGGGCAAAAGAGACCCAGTACTTC. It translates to CASSSDRAKETQYF.

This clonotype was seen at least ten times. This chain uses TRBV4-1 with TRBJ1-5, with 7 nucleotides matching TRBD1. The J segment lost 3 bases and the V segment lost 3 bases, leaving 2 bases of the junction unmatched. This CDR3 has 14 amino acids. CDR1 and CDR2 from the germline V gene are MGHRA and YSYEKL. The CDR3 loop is CASSQGQPNQPQHF. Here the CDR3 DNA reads TGCGCCAGCAGCCAGGGACAGCCCAATCAGCCCCAGCATTTT.

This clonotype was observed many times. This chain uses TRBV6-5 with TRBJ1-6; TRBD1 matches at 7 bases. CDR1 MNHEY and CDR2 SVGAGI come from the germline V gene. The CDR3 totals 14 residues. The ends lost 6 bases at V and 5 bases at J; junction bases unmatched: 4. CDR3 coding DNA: TGTGCCAGCAGCCGACAGGGTAATAATTCACCCCTCCACTTT. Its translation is CASSRQGNNSPLHF.

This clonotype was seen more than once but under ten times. CDR3 nucleotides: TGCGCCAGCAGCTTGCCCCCCGGACTAGCGGAAGAGACCCAGTACTTC. Amino acids: CASSLPPGLAEETQYF. This chain links TRBV5-1 with TRBJ2-5, with 10 bases lining up with TRBD2. CDR1 is SGHRS and CDR2 is YFSETQ in the germline V gene. The CDR3 runs 16 residues. The J segment lost 3 bases and the V segment lost 1 base, leaving 6 bases of the junction unmatched.